This is a list of T cell receptor beta chains from one sample in a study of cytomegalovirus exposure and HLA in healthy donors. Sequencing used immunoSEQ multiplex PCR; TCRdb keeps in-frame clones, though not all of them. The table shows 140,000 or so clones, with approximately 80% occurring only once. Sequencing was carried out using PBMCs. The receptor set was obtained from a woman between 18 and 30 years old in good health and CMV-seropositive. Each CDR3 is given with its conserved first and last residue. Each record gives: CDR3 DNA, CDR3 protein, J gene, V gene, D gene, clone size. The D gene is left open where the match is weak. Only some rows state a clone size, as once, few, many or a class for expanded clones.

CDR3nt: TGTGCCAGCAGTTTATCGTACGGGGAGACCCAGTACTTC
CDR3aa: CASSLSYGETQYF
j_gene: TRBJ2-5
v_gene: TRBV27
d_gene: .
abundance: few

CDR3nt: TGTGCCAGCATTCCCTTCGTAGGAGGCTATGGCTACACCTTC
CDR3aa: CASIPFVGGYGYTF
j_gene: TRBJ1-2
v_gene: TRBV28
d_gene: .
abundance: .

CDR3nt: TGCGCCAGCAATCACAGGGTCGGGGAGCTGTTTTTT
CDR3aa: CASNHRVGELFF
j_gene: TRBJ2-2
v_gene: TRBV5-1
d_gene: .
abundance: .

CDR3nt: TGTGCCAGTAGACCGACCCCGACAGGGGGCTTATGGCCCCAGCATTTT
CDR3aa: CASRPTPTGGLWPQHF
j_gene: TRBJ1-5
v_gene: TRBV19
d_gene: TRBD1
abundance: .

CDR3nt: TGTGCCAGCAGTGACTCGATAGCGGGGGGGAATACGCAGTATTTT
CDR3aa: CASSDSIAGGNTQYF
j_gene: TRBJ2-3
v_gene: TRBV6-4
d_gene: TRBD2
abundance: .

CDR3nt: TGTGCCAGCAGCCACGACAGGGGAGATCAGCCCCAGCATTTT
CDR3aa: CASSHDRGDQPQHF
j_gene: TRBJ1-5
v_gene: TRBV7-9
d_gene: TRBD1
abundance: .

CDR3nt: TGTGCCATCCACCCCGGACAGACCTACAATGAGCAGTTCTTC
CDR3aa: CAIHPGQTYNEQFF
j_gene: TRBJ2-1
v_gene: TRBV10-3
d_gene: .
abundance: .

CDR3nt: TGTGCCAGCAGACTAGCGGGGGGGAGCAATGAGCAGTTCTTC
CDR3aa: CASRLAGGSNEQFF
j_gene: TRBJ2-1
v_gene: TRBV5-8
d_gene: TRBD2
abundance: few

CDR3nt: TGCGCCAGCAGCCTGACAGCCTCCTATGGCTACACCTTC
CDR3aa: CASSLTASYGYTF
j_gene: TRBJ1-2
v_gene: TRBV5-1
d_gene: .
abundance: once

CDR3nt: TGTGCCAGCAGCTTACTACTACTAATGGCCCTACCCTATGGCTACACCTTC
CDR3aa: CASSLLLLMALPYGYTF
j_gene: TRBJ1-2
v_gene: TRBV5-4
d_gene: .
abundance: .

CDR3nt: TGTGCCAGCAGTTTTGCGCCAGGGCTGAGCTACACCTTC
CDR3aa: CASSFAPGLSYTF
j_gene: TRBJ1-2
v_gene: TRBV28
d_gene: .
abundance: .

CDR3nt: TGTGCCAGCAGCTTGGTAGCGGGGGCACACCAAGAGACCCAGTACTTC
CDR3aa: CASSLVAGAHQETQYF
j_gene: TRBJ2-5
v_gene: TRBV5-8
d_gene: TRBD2
abundance: .

CDR3nt: TGCGCCAGCAGCTCGGGGCTAGGACAGGGGGCGCGTAAGGAAAAACTGTTTTTT
CDR3aa: CASSSGLGQGARKEKLFF
j_gene: TRBJ1-4
v_gene: TRBV5-1
d_gene: TRBD1
abundance: .

CDR3nt: TGCGCCAGCAGCCCGGGGGACAGGGGGCGTGATACGCAGTATTTT
CDR3aa: CASSPGDRGRDTQYF
j_gene: TRBJ2-3
v_gene: TRBV4-1
d_gene: TRBD1
abundance: .

CDR3nt: TGCGCCAGCAGCTCGCGGACAGACTCCTACGAGCAGTACTTC
CDR3aa: CASSSRTDSYEQYF
j_gene: TRBJ2-7
v_gene: TRBV5-1
d_gene: .
abundance: .

CDR3nt: TGTGCCAGTAGTAGGATGGAGGGACAGGTGGGCAATCAGCCCCAGCATTTT
CDR3aa: CASSRMEGQVGNQPQHF
j_gene: TRBJ1-5
v_gene: TRBV19
d_gene: TRBD1
abundance: .

CDR3nt: TGTGCCAGCAGTTTGGACAGGGTGCGCACTGAAGCTTTCTTT
CDR3aa: CASSLDRVRTEAFF
j_gene: TRBJ1-1
v_gene: TRBV6-5
d_gene: TRBD1
abundance: few

CDR3nt: TGTGCCAGCAGCCCAGGGGGGAGATACGAGCAGTACTTC
CDR3aa: CASSPGGRYEQYF
j_gene: TRBJ2-7
v_gene: TRBV7-9
d_gene: .
abundance: .

CDR3nt: TGTGCCAGCAGTCAGACATCGGGGAATAATTCACCCCTCCACTTT
CDR3aa: CASSQTSGNNSPLHF
j_gene: TRBJ1-6
v_gene: TRBV27
d_gene: .
abundance: .

CDR3nt: TGTGCCAGCAGCCCACCCTGGGACAGGGGTAGACACACCATATATTTT
CDR3aa: CASSPPWDRGRHTIYF
j_gene: TRBJ1-3
v_gene: TRBV9
d_gene: TRBD1
abundance: few

CDR3nt: TGTGCCAGCAGTTTACCGACAGGGCATAATTCACCCCTCCACTTT
CDR3aa: CASSLPTGHNSPLHF
j_gene: TRBJ1-6
v_gene: TRBV27
d_gene: TRBD1
abundance: .

CDR3nt: TGCAGCGTTCCCCCTAAGCTAGCGGGGGAGGAGACCCAGTACTTC
CDR3aa: CSVPPKLAGEETQYF
j_gene: TRBJ2-5
v_gene: TRBV29-1
d_gene: TRBD2
abundance: .

CDR3nt: TGCGCCAGCGCAACAGGGGAATCAACGAACACCGGGGAGCTGTTTTTT
CDR3aa: CASATGESTNTGELFF
j_gene: TRBJ2-2
v_gene: TRBV5-1
d_gene: TRBD1
abundance: .

CDR3nt: TGTGCCAGCAGCCACTTCGTCCAGGATTACTACGAGCAGTACTTC
CDR3aa: CASSHFVQDYYEQYF
j_gene: TRBJ2-7
v_gene: TRBV5-6
d_gene: .
abundance: .

CDR3nt: TGTGCCAGCAGTGGGCTGCGGGGGTGGGAATCACCCCTCCACTTT
CDR3aa: CASSGLRGWESPLHF
j_gene: TRBJ1-6
v_gene: TRBV6-1
d_gene: .
abundance: .

CDR3nt: TGTGCCAGCACCCCCCTGGAGCGGTTGAACACTGAAGCTTTCTTT
CDR3aa: CASTPLERLNTEAFF
j_gene: TRBJ1-1
v_gene: TRBV28
d_gene: .
abundance: .

CDR3nt: TGTGCCAGCAGGATACAGGGGACAATACCCAACACTGAAGCTTTCTTT
CDR3aa: CASRIQGTIPNTEAFF
j_gene: TRBJ1-1
v_gene: TRBV6-6
d_gene: TRBD1
abundance: .

CDR3nt: TGTGCCAGCAGTGAAGGGCGACTTATTTTGGATGGCTATGGCTACACCTTC
CDR3aa: CASSEGRLILDGYGYTF
j_gene: TRBJ1-2
v_gene: TRBV6-1
d_gene: .
abundance: .

CDR3nt: TGTGCCAACAGTGACTCGACACAGTCACCCCTCCACTTT
CDR3aa: CANSDSTQSPLHF
j_gene: TRBJ1-6
v_gene: TRBV6-4
d_gene: .
abundance: .

CDR3nt: TGTGCCAGCAGCTTATACCGGGCAGGGGGCTTGACAGATACGCAGTATTTT
CDR3aa: CASSLYRAGGLTDTQYF
j_gene: TRBJ2-3
v_gene: TRBV7-9
d_gene: TRBD1
abundance: .

CDR3nt: TGTGCCAGCAGTTTGGGTGGGGGCGGATACCAAGAGACCCAGTACTTC
CDR3aa: CASSLGGGGYQETQYF
j_gene: TRBJ2-5
v_gene: TRBV28
d_gene: .
abundance: .

CDR3nt: TGTGCCAGCTCACCACAGGAGGGGGCAAACTACGAGCAGTACTTC
CDR3aa: CASSPQEGANYEQYF
j_gene: TRBJ2-7
v_gene: TRBV18
d_gene: .
abundance: .

CDR3nt: TGTGCCAGCTCACCAAGGGACATCCAGGCCGGGGAGCTGTTTTTT
CDR3aa: CASSPRDIQAGELFF
j_gene: TRBJ2-2
v_gene: TRBV18
d_gene: .
abundance: .

CDR3nt: TGTGCCAGCAGCTTGGGACTAGCGGGGAGTGAGCAGTACTTC
CDR3aa: CASSLGLAGSEQYF
j_gene: TRBJ2-7
v_gene: TRBV5-8
d_gene: TRBD2
abundance: once

CDR3nt: TGTGCCAGCAGCCCCGGGACAGGGTTATGGAGGAGGAACACTGAAGCTTTCTTT
CDR3aa: CASSPGTGLWRRNTEAFF
j_gene: TRBJ1-1
v_gene: TRBV5-4
d_gene: TRBD1
abundance: .

CDR3nt: TGTGCCAGCAGCCCCACGCCGAGAGAGACCCAGTACTTC
CDR3aa: CASSPTPRETQYF
j_gene: TRBJ2-5
v_gene: TRBV21-1
d_gene: .
abundance: .

CDR3nt: TGTGCCAGCAGTGTTGGGGCCAGCTCCACTGAAGCTTTCTTT
CDR3aa: CASSVGASSTEAFF
j_gene: TRBJ1-1
v_gene: TRBV6-5
d_gene: .
abundance: .

CDR3nt: TGTGCCAGTACCCCACAGGGGGCGCGTAGTGGTGAAAAACTGTTTTTT
CDR3aa: CASTPQGARSGEKLFF
j_gene: TRBJ1-4
v_gene: TRBV19
d_gene: TRBD1
abundance: once

CDR3nt: TGTGCCACCAGCAGAGATTCAAGTCCCCGGGGGGGTGAGCAGTTCTTC
CDR3aa: CATSRDSSPRGGEQFF
j_gene: TRBJ2-1
v_gene: TRBV15
d_gene: TRBD2
abundance: .

CDR3nt: TGCGCCAGCAGCTTGGGCGGGAACACTGAAGCTTTCTTT
CDR3aa: CASSLGGNTEAFF
j_gene: TRBJ1-1
v_gene: TRBV5-1
d_gene: .
abundance: .

CDR3nt: TGTGCCAGCATCCGGACAGGGAACGCTAATGAAAAACTGTTTTTT
CDR3aa: CASIRTGNANEKLFF
j_gene: TRBJ1-4
v_gene: TRBV6-6
d_gene: TRBD1
abundance: .

CDR3nt: TGTGCCAGCAGTGACTCGAGGGGGGACAGGGGACCCTACAATGAGCAGTTCTTC
CDR3aa: CASSDSRGDRGPYNEQFF
j_gene: TRBJ2-1
v_gene: TRBV6-4
d_gene: TRBD1
abundance: .

CDR3nt: TGTGCCAGCAGTTCAACAGTCAACACTGAAGCTTTCTTT
CDR3aa: CASSSTVNTEAFF
j_gene: TRBJ1-1
v_gene: TRBV28
d_gene: .
abundance: .

CDR3nt: TGTGCCTGGAGTGATCTATCCACTGAAGCTTTCTTT
CDR3aa: CAWSDLSTEAFF
j_gene: TRBJ1-1
v_gene: TRBV30
d_gene: .
abundance: .

CDR3nt: TGTGCCAGCAGCTTAGCCGGAGGTTGGGACGAGCAGTACTTC
CDR3aa: CASSLAGGWDEQYF
j_gene: TRBJ2-7
v_gene: TRBV7-6
d_gene: .
abundance: .

CDR3nt: TGTGCCAGCAGTGTGGCAACCTTGAACACTGAAGCTTTCTTT
CDR3aa: CASSVATLNTEAFF
j_gene: TRBJ1-1
v_gene: TRBV2
d_gene: .
abundance: .

CDR3nt: TGTGCCAGCAGCTCTGGGGCTAGCGGGGGAAATGAGCAGTTCTTC
CDR3aa: CASSSGASGGNEQFF
j_gene: TRBJ2-1
v_gene: TRBV9
d_gene: TRBD2
abundance: once

CDR3nt: TGTGCCAGCAGCCAGGGGGCAACGTGGGAAGTGAACACTGAAGCTTTCTTT
CDR3aa: CASSQGATWEVNTEAFF
j_gene: TRBJ1-1
v_gene: TRBV4-2
d_gene: .
abundance: .

CDR3nt: TGTGCCAGCTCGGACAGAAATACGCAGTATTTT
CDR3aa: CASSDRNTQYF
j_gene: TRBJ2-3
v_gene: TRBV6-1
d_gene: .
abundance: .

CDR3nt: TGCGCCAGCAGCCCCTTTTTTTTCGGGACAGGGAGAAAAGAGACCCAGTACTTC
CDR3aa: CASSPFFFGTGRKETQYF
j_gene: TRBJ2-5
v_gene: TRBV4-1
d_gene: TRBD1
abundance: few

CDR3nt: TGTGCCAGCAGTTCCGGACTAGCGGGGCCAGATACGCAGTATTTT
CDR3aa: CASSSGLAGPDTQYF
j_gene: TRBJ2-3
v_gene: TRBV6-6
d_gene: TRBD2
abundance: .

CDR3nt: TGTGCCACCCCCCTGGGACAGAATAGGAATCAGCCCCAGCATTTT
CDR3aa: CATPLGQNRNQPQHF
j_gene: TRBJ1-5
v_gene: TRBV6-4
d_gene: TRBD1
abundance: .

CDR3nt: TGCAGCGTTTTCAGCTCTGGAAACACCATATATTTT
CDR3aa: CSVFSSGNTIYF
j_gene: TRBJ1-3
v_gene: TRBV29-1
d_gene: .
abundance: .

CDR3nt: TGTGCCAGCAGTGAAACAGGGGATACCTACAATGAGCAGTTCTTC
CDR3aa: CASSETGDTYNEQFF
j_gene: TRBJ2-1
v_gene: TRBV6-4
d_gene: TRBD1
abundance: .

CDR3nt: TGTGCCAGCAGCGGGGCGGGGGGCCAGGGGAGTTTCGGCTACACCTTC
CDR3aa: CASSGAGGQGSFGYTF
j_gene: TRBJ1-2
v_gene: TRBV2
d_gene: .
abundance: .

CDR3nt: TGCGCCAGCAGCGGGGCCGGGACAGGGTCTGTCGAGCAGTACTTC
CDR3aa: CASSGAGTGSVEQYF
j_gene: TRBJ2-7
v_gene: TRBV5-1
d_gene: TRBD1
abundance: .